The rows below give T cell receptor beta chains drawn from one sample of a study of blood T cell repertoires in COVID-19. Generated by immunoSEQ multiplex PCR, the TCRdb table keeps only in-frame clones and is missing some. The top ten hold 3% to 3.5% of the sample, which has approximately 100,000 clones, around 90% seen once. Sequencing was carried out using peripheral blood. Receptor source: a human donor in a cohort sampled during active COVID-19. CDR3s include the opening cysteine and the closing phenylalanine or tryptophan. The D gene is left open where the match is weak. Only part of the rows carry a size: once, few, many, or a class if the clone is expanded.

j_call clone_size v_call d_call cdr3_length cdr3_nt cdr3_aa
TRBJ1-2 NA TRBV11-2 NA 16 TGTGCCAGCAGCCCACAGACGTACGGCACTAACTATGGCTACACCTTC CASSPQTYGTNYGYTF
TRBJ1-3 NA TRBV28 NA 15 TGTGCCAGCAGTTTCTTGCGGACATATGGAAACACCATATATTTT CASSFLRTYGNTIYF
TRBJ2-7 NA TRBV27 TRBD1 14 TGTGCCAGCAGTTCGACAGGGGGCAGCTACGAGCAGTACTTC CASSSTGGSYEQYF
TRBJ2-1 NA TRBV2 NA 15 TGTGCCAGCAGGCGGGGATGGGGCTCCTACAATGAGCAGTTCTTC CASRRGWGSYNEQFF
TRBJ2-7 NA TRBV30 NA 13 TGTGCCTGGAGTTGGAGCGCCTCCTACGAGCAGTACTTC CAWSWSASYEQYF
TRBJ1-2 NA TRBV6-2/TRBV6-3 NA 14 TGTGCCAGCAGTTTGGACAGCGTTAACTATGGCTACACCTTC CASSLDSVNYGYTF
TRBJ2-2 NA TRBV10-1 NA 15 TGCGCCAGCAGTGAGGCGGGGTGGAACACCGGGGAGCTGTTTTTT CASSEAGWNTGELFF
TRBJ1-4 NA TRBV12-1 NA 14 TGTGCCAGCACCATAGCTCGAGGGGGTGAAAAACTGTTTTTT CASTIARGGEKLFF
TRBJ2-3 NA TRBV5-4 NA 15 TGTGCCAGCAGCCCCCGGCCTGGGGGGACAGATACGCAGTATTTT CASSPRPGGTDTQYF
TRBJ1-2 NA TRBV18 TRBD1 13 TGTGCCAGCTCCCCGGGACAGGGCCATGGCTACACCTTC CASSPGQGHGYTF
TRBJ1-2 NA TRBV7-2 NA 15 TGTGCCAGCAGCTTAGCTGGTGGGTCGGGCTATGGCTACACCTTC CASSLAGGSGYGYTF
TRBJ2-3 NA TRBV7-2 NA 15 TGTGCCAGCAGCTTACTTCGACAGAGCACAGATACGCAGTATTTT CASSLLRQSTDTQYF
TRBJ2-5 NA TRBV3-1/TRBV3-2 NA 11 TGTGCCAGCAGCCAAGTCTTATTCCAGTACTTC CASSQVLFQYF
TRBJ1-1 few TRBV2 NA 15 TGTGCCAGCAGTGAAGTATCAGGGGTGAACACTGAAGCTTTCTTT CASSEVSGVNTEAFF
TRBJ2-7 few TRBV29-1 NA 13 TGCAGCGTGGCCTGGGACTTAGCCTACGAGCAGTACTTC CSVAWDLAYEQYF
TRBJ1-1 NA TRBV5-1 TRBD1 16 TGCGCCAGCAGCTTCCAACCGGGACAGGGTAACACTGAAGCTTTCTTT CASSFQPGQGNTEAFF
TRBJ1-2 NA TRBV4-1 NA 18 TGCGCCAGCAGCCAAGACACCCCCGGCAGGCCCGAATTCTATGGCTACACCTTC CASSQDTPGRPEFYGYTF
TRBJ2-1 once TRBV9 TRBD1 15 TGTGCCAGCAGCGTAGATGAAAGGGGGCGCGGTGAGCAGTTCTTC CASSVDERGRGEQFF
TRBJ1-1 NA TRBV9 NA 16 TGTGCCAGCAGCGTAGGCCTACAGGGAATTAACACTGAAGCTTTCTTT CASSVGLQGINTEAFF
TRBJ2-7 NA TRBV7-6 TRBD2 19 TGTGCCAGCAGCTCAGTAAAGGGACTAGCGGGGGGACGCTCCTACGAGCAGTACTTC CASSSVKGLAGGRSYEQYF
TRBJ2-7 NA TRBV21-1 NA 19 TGTGCCAGCAGCAAAGGAAAAGGGACGGACAGGGGGAGCTCCTACGAGCAGTACTTC CASSKGKGTDRGSSYEQYF
TRBJ2-7 NA TRBV18 NA 15 TGTGCCAGCTCACCCTTGGGGCAGGGGGGTTACGAGCAGTACTTC CASSPLGQGGYEQYF
TRBJ1-1 NA TRBV10-2 NA 16 TGCGCCAGCAGTGGGGGGGGTCGGGGAACCAACACTGAAGCTTTCTTT CASSGGGRGTNTEAFF
TRBJ2-7 NA TRBV10-2 NA 12 TGCGCCAGCAGTCCACAGGGCTACGAGCAGTACTTC CASSPQGYEQYF
TRBJ1-2 NA TRBV7-6 NA 11 TGTGCCAGCAGCCAGGGGCTCGGCTACACCTTC CASSQGLGYTF
TRBJ2-3 NA TRBV6-1 TRBD2 17 TGTGCCAGCAGTGCCATCGGGGGGGCACTTAGCACAGATACGCAGTATTTT CASSAIGGALSTDTQYF
TRBJ2-7 NA TRBV5-8 TRBD1 16 TGTGCCAGCAGTCGGGATCGTGACAGGGGGTACTACGAGCAGTACTTC CASSRDRDRGYYEQYF
TRBJ2-3 once TRBV7-2 NA 15 TGTGCCAGCAGCTTAGCTAGAGGCCCCACAGATACGCAGTATTTT CASSLARGPTDTQYF
TRBJ1-5 NA TRBV1 NA 17 TGCACCAGCAGCTTGGGTACGCATCGACAGGTTTGGCAGCCCCAGCATTTT CTSSLGTHRQVWQPQHF
TRBJ2-1 NA TRBV10-2 NA 15 TGCGCCAGCAGTACCAGAGCGGGTGGAAACAATGAGCAGTTCTTC CASSTRAGGNNEQFF
TRBJ1-2 many TRBV4-3 TRBD1 14 TGCGCCAGCAGCCAGGCTGGACAGGGGTATGGCTACACCTTC CASSQAGQGYGYTF
TRBJ2-2 NA TRBV3-1/TRBV3-2 TRBD2 16 TGTGCCAGCAGCCAAGGAATGAGCGGGGGTGACGGGGAGCTGTTTTTT CASSQGMSGGDGELFF
TRBJ2-7 once TRBV18 TRBD1 14 TGTGCCAGCTCACCGAGGACAGGGGGGAACGAGCAGTACTTC CASSPRTGGNEQYF
TRBJ2-3 NA TRBV5-1 TRBD1 17 TGCGCCAGCAGCTTCCCACAGGGGGGCCATGCCATGGATACGCAGTATTTT CASSFPQGGHAMDTQYF
TRBJ1-4 NA TRBV19 NA 15 TGTGCCAGTAGTATCCGACACGGAACTAATGAAAAACTGTTTTTT CASSIRHGTNEKLFF
TRBJ2-7 NA TRBV11-3 TRBD2 15 TGTGCCAGCAGCTTCGGGACTAGCGGATTATACGAGCAGTACTTC CASSFGTSGLYEQYF
TRBJ2-2 NA TRBV19 TRBD1 16 TGTGCCAGTAGTAGGGGACAGGGGGTGAACACCGGGGAGCTGTTTTTT CASSRGQGVNTGELFF
TRBJ2-5 NA TRBV6-5 NA 11 TGTGCCACCGGCGCCGAGCGGGTCCAGTACTTC CATGAERVQYF
TRBJ1-2 NA TRBV19 TRBD1 15 TGTGCCAGTAGTCCCCCGACAGGGCCTAACTATGGCTACACCTTC CASSPPTGPNYGYTF
TRBJ2-7 NA TRBV4-2 NA 18 TGTGCCAGCAGCCAAGAAAGGAAGGGGGGAGGGTCCTCCTACGAGCAGTACTTC CASSQERKGGGSSYEQYF
TRBJ2-1 NA TRBV7-2 TRBD2 15 TGTGCCAGCAGCATAGCTGTAACTAGCGGACCTGAGCAGTTCTTC CASSIAVTSGPEQFF
TRBJ2-6 NA TRBV4-2 NA 17 TGTGCCAGCAGCCAAGATGGGGGGATCTCTGGGGCCAACGTCCTGACTTTC CASSQDGGISGANVLTF
TRBJ2-1 few TRBV19 NA 15 TGTGCCAGTAGTGCCCGGGGGTCACCCGACAATGAGCAGTTCTTC CASSARGSPDNEQFF